This T cell receptor (beta chain) was sequenced for a study of blood T cell repertoires in COVID-19. Study-level background: Donors in the United States, Italy and Spain gave samples during acute or convalescent COVID-19.

Here immunoSEQ multiplex PCR was the method, and the copy in TCRdb shows in-frame clones only, minus some. The table has 70,000 or so clones, around 90% seen once. Trimming took off 6 bases at V and 2 bases at J, with 8 bases between the two ends. The germline V gene has CDR1 SQVTM and CDR2 ANQGSEA. The CDR3 consists of 13 residues. The sample taken for sequencing was peripheral blood. The chain couples TRBV29-1 to TRBJ2-6; D gene ambiguous. The TCR sequence derives from a woman older than 75 with active COVID-19. As DNA, the CDR3 is TGCAGCGTGACCAGCGCTGGGGCCAACGTCCTGACTTTC. The encoded protein is CSVTSAGANVLTF.